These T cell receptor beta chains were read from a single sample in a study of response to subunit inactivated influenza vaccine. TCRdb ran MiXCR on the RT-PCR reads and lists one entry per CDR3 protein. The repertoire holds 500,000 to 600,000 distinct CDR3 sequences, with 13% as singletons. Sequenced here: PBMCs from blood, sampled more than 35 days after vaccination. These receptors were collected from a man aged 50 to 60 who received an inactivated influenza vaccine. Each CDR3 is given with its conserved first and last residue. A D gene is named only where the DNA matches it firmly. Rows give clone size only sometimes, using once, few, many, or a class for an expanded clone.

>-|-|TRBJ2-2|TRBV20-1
TGCAGTGCGCTCCTCGGGGCGTACACCGGGGAGCTGTTTTTT
CSALLGAYTGELFF
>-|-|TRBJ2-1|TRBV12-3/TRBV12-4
TGTGCCAGCAGTTTAAGGACATGGTATGCTTGGGAGCAGTTCTTC
CASSLRTWYAWEQFF
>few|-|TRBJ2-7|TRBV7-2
TGTGCCAGCAGCTTAGTCTCTTGGGGCGCCTACGAGCAGTACTTC
CASSLVSWGAYEQYF
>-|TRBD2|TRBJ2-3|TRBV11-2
TGTGCCAGCAGCTGGGCGGGGGGAGGCACAGATACGCAGTATTTT
CASSWAGGGTDTQYF
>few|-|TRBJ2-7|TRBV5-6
TGTGCCAGCAGACGTCTGGCCTCCTACGAGCAGTACTTC
CASRRLASYEQYF
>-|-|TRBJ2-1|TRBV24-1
TGTGCCACCAGTGATTGGGGGGACTACAATGAGCAGTTCTTC
CATSDWGDYNEQFF
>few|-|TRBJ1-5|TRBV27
TGTGCCAGCAGTCCTCTCCCTAAGGCCACCCTCAATCAGCCCCAGCATTTT
CASSPLPKATLNQPQHF
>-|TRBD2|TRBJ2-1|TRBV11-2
TGTGCCAGCAGCCCCAAACTAGCGGGAGGTCCCAATGAGCAGTTCTTC
CASSPKLAGGPNEQFF
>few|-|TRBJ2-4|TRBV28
TGTGGGGTCGAGTTGAGAGCCAAAAACATTCAGTACTTC
CGVELRAKNIQYF
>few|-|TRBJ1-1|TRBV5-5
TGTGCCAGCAGCTTAGCGGGTAACGGTGAAGCTTTCTTT
CASSLAGNGEAFF
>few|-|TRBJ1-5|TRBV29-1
TGCAGCGTTGAAAGATCTCGGAGCAATCAGCCCCAGCATTTT
CSVERSRSNQPQHF
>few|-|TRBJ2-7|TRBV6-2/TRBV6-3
TGTGCCAGCAGTTACTCTTCCCGATACGAGCAGTACTTC
CASSYSSRYEQYF
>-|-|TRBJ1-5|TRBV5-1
TGCGCCAGCCGGATCGACCCAGAGGTTCAGCCCCAGCATTTT
CASRIDPEVQPQHF
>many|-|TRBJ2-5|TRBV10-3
TGTGCCATCACCCGGGACTTGACGGGGGAGACCCAGTACTTC
CAITRDLTGETQYF
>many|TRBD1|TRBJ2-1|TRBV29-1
TGCAGCGGGGGACAGGGGTTCTACAATGAGCAGTTCTTC
CSGGQGFYNEQFF
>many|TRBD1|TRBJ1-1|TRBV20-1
TGCAGTGCTACACAGGGGGCTAACACTGAAGCTTTCTTT
CSATQGANTEAFF
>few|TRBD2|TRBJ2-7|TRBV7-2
TGTGCCAGCAGCACCACTAGCGGGGCGTCCTACGAGCAGTACTTC
CASSTTSGASYEQYF
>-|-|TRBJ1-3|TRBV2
TGTGCCAGCAAGCGCGCCCCAGGCACTGGAAACACCATATATTTT
CASKRAPGTGNTIYF
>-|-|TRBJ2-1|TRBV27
TGTGCCAGCAGCCCACCGGGGGCCCCGTCCGCTCACGAGCAGTTCTTC
CASSPPGAPSAHEQFF
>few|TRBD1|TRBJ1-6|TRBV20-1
TGCAGTGCCAAGGACAGGGCTGTCTCACCCCTCCACTTT
CSAKDRAVSPLHF
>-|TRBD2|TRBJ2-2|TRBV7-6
TGTGCCAGCAGCTTATTCAGCGGGAGCACCGGGGAGCTGTTTTTT
CASSLFSGSTGELFF
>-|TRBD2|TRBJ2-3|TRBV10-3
TGTGCCATCAGTGTGAGAGGAGCGGGGGGCACAGAGACGCAGTATTTT
CAISVRGAGGTETQYF
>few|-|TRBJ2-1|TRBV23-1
TGCGCCCCCAACTGGACCTTCATTTGGGGGGATGAGCAGTTCTTC
CAPNWTFIWGDEQFF
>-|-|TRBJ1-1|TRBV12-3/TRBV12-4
TGTGCCAGCAGTTTTGGGGGAGGGCACACTGAAGCTTTCTTT
CASSFGGGHTEAFF
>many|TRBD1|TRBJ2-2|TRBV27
TGTGCCAGCAGTATGCACCGGGACAGGGGAAACACCGGGGAGCTGTTTTTT
CASSMHRDRGNTGELFF
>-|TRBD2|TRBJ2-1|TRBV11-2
TGTGCCAGCAGCCATAGCGGGACTAGCGGGGGATACAATGAGCAGTTCTTC
CASSHSGTSGGYNEQFF
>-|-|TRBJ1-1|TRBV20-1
TGCAGTACCCGGGGGTCGGGTGGGAACACTGAAGCTTTCTTT
CSTRGSGGNTEAFF
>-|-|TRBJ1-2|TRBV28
TGTGCCAGCAGTTTACGAGCCAGTGGCTATGGCTACACCTTC
CASSLRASGYGYTF
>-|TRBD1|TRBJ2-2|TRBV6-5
TGTGCCAGCAGTTACTCAGGTCCGGGGACAGGGAACACCGGGGAGCTGTTTTTT
CASSYSGPGTGNTGELFF
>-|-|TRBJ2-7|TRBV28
TGTGCCAGCGCGGTACAGGGGAGGCACGAGCAGTACTTC
CASAVQGRHEQYF
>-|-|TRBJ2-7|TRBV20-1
TGCAGTGCCAGAACGGGCAGTGCCTACGAGCAGTACTTC
CSARTGSAYEQYF
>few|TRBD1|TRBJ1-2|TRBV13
TGTGCCAGCAGACAAAAGGGGGCGAACTATGGCTACACCTTC
CASRQKGANYGYTF
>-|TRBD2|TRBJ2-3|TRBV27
TGTGCCAGCAGTTTATTAGAAAGGGAGGGTTCCGGTACGCAGTATTTT
CASSLLEREGSGTQYF
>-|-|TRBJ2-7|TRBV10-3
TGTGCCATCAGTGAGTCAGGCGGGGTGACCTACGAGCAGTACTTC
CAISESGGVTYEQYF
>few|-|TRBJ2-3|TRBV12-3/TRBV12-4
TGTGCCAGCAGTTTAGCAACGCAGTATTTT
CASSLATQYF
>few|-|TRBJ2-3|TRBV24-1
TGTGCCACCAGTGTGAAGGGGACGACAGATACGCAGTATTTT
CATSVKGTTDTQYF
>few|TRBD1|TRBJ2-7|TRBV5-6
TGTGCCAGCAGCAATTGGCTTGGGACAGACCTATACGAGCAGTACTTC
CASSNWLGTDLYEQYF
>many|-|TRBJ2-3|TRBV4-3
TGCGCCAGCAGCCAAAGGGGGATCGCAGATACGCAGTATTTT
CASSQRGIADTQYF
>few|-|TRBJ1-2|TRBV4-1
TGCGCCAGCGGTACGGACGGAGCTAACTATGGCTACACCTTC
CASGTDGANYGYTF
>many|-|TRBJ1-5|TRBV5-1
TGCGCCAGCACCTCGGGAAGGAGGAATCAGCCCCAGCATTTT
CASTSGRRNQPQHF